Listed below are T cell receptor beta chains from one sample, sequenced in a study of regulatory dendritic cells for organ transplantation. Using immunoSEQ multiplex PCR, the repertoire was profiled, and TCRdb retains in-frame clones only, with some absent. The sample has 30,000 or so clones, more than 65% seen once. What was sequenced was naive CD8+ T cells from blood. The source of these receptors is a human donor in good health. CDR3s include the opening cysteine and the closing phenylalanine or tryptophan. The order of the fields is CDR3 protein, CDR3 DNA, D gene, J gene, clone size, V gene. The D gene is left open where the match is weak. Rows may omit the clone size; those that give it use once, few, many or a size class.

cdr3_aa: CASSPEAGGKTQYF
cdr3_nt: TGTGCCAGCAGCCCTGAAGCGGGGGGCAAGACCCAGTACTTC
d_call: TRBD2
j_call: TRBJ2-5
clone_size: -
v_call: TRBV7-8

cdr3_aa: CASSLEAGHFNSPLHF
cdr3_nt: TGTGCCAGCAGCTTAGAAGCGGGACACTTCAATTCACCCCTCCACTTT
d_call: -
j_call: TRBJ1-6
clone_size: -
v_call: TRBV7-9

cdr3_aa: CARSLGPLSSIVSYEQYF
cdr3_nt: TGTGCCAGAAGCTTAGGTCCCCTAAGCTCTATAGTGTCCTACGAGCAGTACTTC
d_call: -
j_call: TRBJ2-7
clone_size: -
v_call: TRBV7-5

cdr3_aa: CARGQETNYGYTF
cdr3_nt: TGTGCCCGCGGACAGGAGACTAACTATGGCTACACCTTC
d_call: TRBD1
j_call: TRBJ1-2
clone_size: -
v_call: TRBV2

cdr3_aa: CASSLEADRTAGYTF
cdr3_nt: TGTGCCAGCAGCTTAGAGGCTGACAGAACTGCGGGCTACACCTTC
d_call: -
j_call: TRBJ1-2
clone_size: -
v_call: TRBV13

cdr3_aa: CSVEITPRTIANTGELFF
cdr3_nt: TGCAGCGTTGAAATTACTCCCAGGACAATTGCTAACACCGGGGAGCTGTTTTTT
d_call: -
j_call: TRBJ2-2
clone_size: -
v_call: TRBV29-1

cdr3_aa: CASSLDGGVGDEQYF
cdr3_nt: TGTGCCAGCAGCTTAGACGGGGGGGTCGGTGACGAGCAGTACTTC
d_call: TRBD2
j_call: TRBJ2-7
clone_size: -
v_call: TRBV13

cdr3_aa: CASSWSGRPGDTGELFF
cdr3_nt: TGTGCCAGCAGCTGGAGCGGGAGACCAGGGGACACCGGGGAGCTGTTTTTT
d_call: TRBD2
j_call: TRBJ2-2
clone_size: -
v_call: TRBV7-8

cdr3_aa: CASSHPGGNTIYF
cdr3_nt: TGTGCCAGCAGCCATCCAGGGGGAAACACCATATATTTT
d_call: -
j_call: TRBJ1-3
clone_size: -
v_call: TRBV7-9

cdr3_aa: CASSLSGGNSNQPQHF
cdr3_nt: TGTGCCAGCAGTCTCTCTGGAGGTAATAGCAATCAGCCCCAGCATTTT
d_call: -
j_call: TRBJ1-5
clone_size: -
v_call: TRBV6-6

cdr3_aa: CASSSGADTQYF
cdr3_nt: TGTGCCAGCAGCTCCGGGGCAGATACGCAGTATTTT
d_call: -
j_call: TRBJ2-3
clone_size: -
v_call: TRBV13

cdr3_aa: CASRNPDRGVRYGYTF
cdr3_nt: TGTGCCAGCAGAAATCCCGACAGGGGTGTTCGCTATGGCTACACCTTC
d_call: TRBD1
j_call: TRBJ1-2
clone_size: -
v_call: TRBV6-6

cdr3_aa: CASRGPDSYNQPQHF
cdr3_nt: TGTGCCAGCAGGGGCCCGGACTCATACAATCAGCCCCAGCATTTT
d_call: -
j_call: TRBJ1-5
clone_size: -
v_call: TRBV28

cdr3_aa: CASSGGGGAGDTQYF
cdr3_nt: TGTGCCAGCAGCGGAGGCGGGGGGGCCGGGGATACGCAGTATTTT
d_call: TRBD2
j_call: TRBJ2-3
clone_size: -
v_call: TRBV9

cdr3_aa: CASSHTPGLPADTQYF
cdr3_nt: TGCGCCAGCAGCCACACTCCGGGACTACCGGCGGATACGCAGTATTTT
d_call: TRBD2
j_call: TRBJ2-3
clone_size: -
v_call: TRBV4-1

cdr3_aa: CASRLLGRGPYNEQFF
cdr3_nt: TGTGCCAGCAGACTGCTGGGGCGGGGGCCCTACAATGAGCAGTTCTTC
d_call: -
j_call: TRBJ2-1
clone_size: -
v_call: TRBV5-4

cdr3_aa: CASSLELPYNEQFF
cdr3_nt: TGCGCCAGCAGCTTAGAGTTACCCTACAATGAGCAGTTCTTC
d_call: -
j_call: TRBJ2-1
clone_size: -
v_call: TRBV5-1

cdr3_aa: CASSVGEGSNTEAFF
cdr3_nt: TGTGCCAGCAGCGTAGGTGAGGGTTCGAACACTGAAGCTTTCTTT
d_call: -
j_call: TRBJ1-1
clone_size: -
v_call: TRBV9

cdr3_aa: CASSTRTGINTEAFF
cdr3_nt: TGTGCCAGCAGCACTAGGACAGGGATTAACACTGAAGCTTTCTTT
d_call: TRBD1
j_call: TRBJ1-1
clone_size: few
v_call: TRBV9

cdr3_aa: CASSLVGGGIEGEQFF
cdr3_nt: TGTGCCAGCAGCTTGGTCGGCGGGGGGATAGAGGGTGAGCAGTTCTTC
d_call: TRBD2
j_call: TRBJ2-1
clone_size: -
v_call: TRBV7-9

cdr3_aa: CASTGTGSSYEQYF
cdr3_nt: TGTGCCAGCACGGGGACAGGATCTTCCTACGAGCAGTACTTC
d_call: TRBD1
j_call: TRBJ2-7
clone_size: -
v_call: TRBV7-9

cdr3_aa: CASSLGTGGAVPGYTF
cdr3_nt: TGTGCCAGCAGCTTGGGGACAGGGGGCGCGGTTCCTGGCTACACCTTC
d_call: TRBD1
j_call: TRBJ1-2
clone_size: -
v_call: TRBV7-8

cdr3_aa: CASSTGGDYNEQFF
cdr3_nt: TGTGCCAGCAGTACAGGGGGCGACTACAATGAGCAGTTCTTC
d_call: TRBD1
j_call: TRBJ2-1
clone_size: few
v_call: TRBV2

cdr3_aa: CASSWGTGGFYEQYF
cdr3_nt: TGTGCCAGCAGTTGGGGGACAGGGGGATTCTACGAGCAGTACTTC
d_call: TRBD1
j_call: TRBJ2-7
clone_size: -
v_call: TRBV6-5

cdr3_aa: CASSIGTVKMNTEAFF
cdr3_nt: TGTGCCAGCAGCATCGGGACAGTCAAAATGAACACTGAAGCTTTCTTT
d_call: TRBD1
j_call: TRBJ1-1
clone_size: -
v_call: TRBV9

cdr3_aa: CASSLADTEAFF
cdr3_nt: TGTGCCAGCAGCTTAGCGGACACCGAAGCTTTCTTT
d_call: -
j_call: TRBJ1-1
clone_size: -
v_call: TRBV13

cdr3_aa: CASSYPTGLQRDIQYF
cdr3_nt: TGTGCCAGCAGCTACCCGACAGGCCTTCAAAGGGACATTCAGTACTTC
d_call: -
j_call: TRBJ2-4
clone_size: -
v_call: TRBV5-5

cdr3_aa: CASSFQGDYGYTF
cdr3_nt: TGCGCCAGCAGCTTTCAGGGGGACTATGGCTACACCTTC
d_call: TRBD1
j_call: TRBJ1-2
clone_size: -
v_call: TRBV5-1

cdr3_aa: CASSLGQNTEAFF
cdr3_nt: TGTGCCAGCAGCTTAGGGCAGAACACTGAAGCTTTCTTT
d_call: -
j_call: TRBJ1-1
clone_size: few
v_call: TRBV7-9

cdr3_aa: CASSQDRAGRETQYF
cdr3_nt: TGCGCCAGCAGCCAAGATCGGGCAGGGCGGGAGACCCAGTACTTC
d_call: -
j_call: TRBJ2-5
clone_size: -
v_call: TRBV4-3

cdr3_aa: CASSPSPRGKSSEQYF
cdr3_nt: TGTGCCAGCAGCCCTAGTCCCCGGGGTAAGTCCTCCGAGCAGTACTTC
d_call: -
j_call: TRBJ2-7
clone_size: -
v_call: TRBV11-2

cdr3_aa: CASSVGTSPTDTQYF
cdr3_nt: TGTGCCAGCAGCGTGGGGACTAGCCCCACAGATACGCAGTATTTT
d_call: TRBD2
j_call: TRBJ2-3
clone_size: -
v_call: TRBV9

cdr3_aa: CASSYGRGYDTF
cdr3_nt: TGTGCCAGCAGCTACGGCCGGGGGTACGACACCTTC
d_call: -
j_call: TRBJ1-2
clone_size: once
v_call: TRBV7-9